This record covers a single T cell receptor beta chain. Using immunoSEQ multiplex PCR, the repertoire was profiled, and TCRdb retains in-frame clones only, with some absent. The table shows 190,000 or so clones, with roughly 80% occurring only once. Trimming took off 6 bases at V and 0 bases at J, with 15 bases between the two ends. The V gene's germline CDR1 is MNHEY and CDR2 SVGEGT. The CDR3 spans 15 residues. The source of the sample is a study of blood T cell repertoires in COVID-19. The source material was PBMCs or T cells enriched from blood (not recorded which). The chain carries TRBV6-2 or TRBV6-3 and TRBJ2-7; D unresolved. This clonotype was obtained from a man in his forties who had recovered from COVID-19. DNA of the CDR3: TGTGCCAGCAGCCCCGAGGTGACGGACTCCTACGAGCAGTACTTC. Amino acid sequence: CASSPEVTDSYEQYF.